The 28 T cell receptor beta chains below all came from one sample that was sequenced in a study of cytomegalovirus exposure and HLA in healthy donors. 60 Vbeta and 13 Jbeta primers were used in PCR. Method: immunoSEQ multiplex PCR; TCRdb's copy keeps in-frame clones and lacks some. The sample consists of 100,000 to 150,000 clones, less than 85% of them appearing once. Material for sequencing was PBMCs. These receptor sequences come from a man aged 35 to 55 in good health and CMV-seronegative.

V is TRBV15 and J is TRBJ1-3; the D gene is possibly TRBD1 (5 bases). CDR3 length equals 17 residues. Germline V gene sequence: CDR1 LNHNV, CDR2 YYDKDF (reference sequence). V shed 1 base and J shed 0 bases, with 13 bases lying between them. In DNA, the CDR3 is TGTGCCACCAGCAGAGGCCTACCAGGGTACTCTGGAAACACCATATATTTT. This codes for CATSRGLPGYSGNTIYF.

This sequence joins TRBV19 and TRBJ2-3, with TRBD1 matching over 9 bases. The CDR3 runs 20 residues. V was pared by 0 bases and J by 0 bases, with 13 bases of the junction left unmatched. Germline CDR1 is LNHDA and CDR2 is SQIVND (reference sequence). In nucleotides, the CDR3 is TGTGCCAGTAGTATAGAGGGGGCCCCTGGACAGGGGCCAAGCACAGATACGCAGTATTTT. This codes for CASSIEGAPGQGPSTDTQYF.

J is TRBJ1-1 and V is TRBV2; 8 bases are a match to TRBD1. Germline values: CDR1 SNHLY, CDR2 FYNNEI. V shed 2 bases, J shed 6 bases, and the junction held 5 bases outside the gene matches. The CDR3 is made up of 14 amino acids. The CDR3 is CASSELQGGSEAFF. CDR3 bases: TGTGCCAGCAGTGAATTACAGGGGGGTTCTGAAGCTTTCTTT.

Only a few counts were recorded for this clone. The rearrangement uses TRBV6-5 and TRBJ1-3, with D possibly TRBD1 on 6 matching bases. Germline CDR1 reads MNHEY; CDR2 reads SVGAGI. This CDR3 has 16 amino acids. Trimming removed 0 bases at V and 4 bases at J, with 13 bases between. CDR3 loop: CASSYSGQGTGNTIYF. The CDR3 DNA reads as TGTGCCAGCAGTTACTCTGGGCAGGGGACGGGAAACACCATATATTTT.

The chain has TRBV5-4 and TRBJ2-5; 15 bases agree with TRBD2. Germline assignment: CDR1 SGHNT and CDR2 YYREEE (reference sequence). The CDR3 covers 18 residues. V gave up 6 bases and J gave up 1 base; unmatched junction bases: 10. The CDR3 nucleotides are TGTGCCAGCAACATGGGGGGGACTAGCGGGAGGAGCCAAGAGACCCAGTACTTC. Protein product: CASNMGGTSGRSQETQYF.

The rearrangement joins TRBV10-2 to TRBJ2-1, with TRBD2 matching over 7 bases. Germline loops: CDR1 WSHSY, CDR2 SAAADI. J gave up 6 bases and V 6 bases, and 8 bases lay outside the gene matches. CDR3 length: 14 amino acids. CDR3 sequence (DNA): TGCGCCAGCAGGCTGGCGGGAGCCCCCAATGAGCAGTTCTTC. Its translation: CASRLAGAPNEQFF.

CDR3 sequence: CAISESGGYQPQHF. The CDR3 DNA follows: TGTGCCATCAGTGAGTCAGGGGGATACCAGCCCCAGCATTTT. J is TRBJ1-5 and V is TRBV10-3; possible D gene TRBD1, 6 bases. Between the trimmed V and J ends, which lost 0 bases and 7 bases, there was a span of 10 bases. Per the germline V gene, CDR1 is ENHRY and CDR2 is SYGVKD. CDR3 length: 14 residues.

The V call is TRBV5-1, the J call TRBJ2-4; TRBD2 matches at 7 bases. The V and J ends lost 4 bases and 9 bases, in that order; junction bases with no gene match: 7. This CDR3 comprises 13 residues. Germline V gene data show CDR1 as SGHRS and CDR2 as YFSETQ. The CDR3: CASSVDPSGIQYF. The CDR3 coding sequence is TGCGCCAGCAGCGTCGATCCTAGCGGCATTCAGTACTTC.

The DNA of the CDR3 is TGTGCCAGCAGTTACCGGGACAGGGGGGACTACGAGCAGTACTTC. Protein product: CASSYRDRGDYEQYF. This chain connects TRBV6-5 to TRBJ2-7; 11 nucleotides agree with TRBD1. V was clipped by 2 bases and J by 3 bases; unmatched bases: 3. The CDR3 loop spans 15 amino acids. Looked up from germline, CDR1 is MNHEY and CDR2 is SVGAGI.

Here the CDR3 reads CASSNPGQGYEQYF. CDR3 sequence (DNA): TGTGCCAGCAGCAACCCGGGACAGGGTTACGAGCAGTACTTC. The chain joins TRBV13 to TRBJ2-7, with 9 positions matching TRBD1. Germline V gene lookup returns CDR1 PRHDT and CDR2 FYEKMQ (reference sequence). The CDR3 consists of 14 residues. The V gene end was trimmed by 5 bases and the J gene end by 4 bases; junction bases not matched to a gene: 6.

The rearrangement links TRBV5-5 to TRBJ2-2; D is uncertain. CDR1 is SGHKS, CDR2 YYEKEE, per germline (reference sequence). This CDR3 spans 12 amino acids. V shed 2 bases and J shed 4 bases, with 3 bases lying between them. CDR3 sequence: CASSFGTGELFF. For the CDR3, the DNA is TGTGCCAGCAGCTTCGGCACCGGGGAGCTGTTTTTT.

The rearrangement joins TRBV18 to TRBJ1-3, with 7 positions matching TRBD1. The germline V gene encodes CDR1 KGHSH and CDR2 LQKENI. J lost 4 bases, V lost 3 bases, and 6 bases had no gene match. CDR3 length equals 15 residues. In DNA, the CDR3 is TGTGCCAGCTCACCGACTACAGGGGTAGGAAACACCATATATTTT. Protein: CASSPTTGVGNTIYF. Based on the CDR3 plus reference TRBV18 and TRBJ1-3, the full variable domain is NAGVMQNPRHLVRRRGQEARLRCSPMKGHSHVYWYRQLPEEGLKFMVYLQKENIIDESGMPKERFSAEFPKEGPSILRIQQVVRGDSAAYFCASSPTTGVGNTIYFGEGSWLTVV.

The count of this clone is one. The chain links TRBV5-1 to TRBJ2-7, with 7 nucleotides matching TRBD1. Trimming removed 0 bases from V and 2 bases from J; junction bases left unmatched: 5. Germline V gene lookup returns CDR1 SGHRS and CDR2 YFSETQ. The CDR3 is 15 residues long. CDR3 sequence (DNA): TGCGCCAGCAGCTTGGCCGGACAGGCCCCCTACGAGCAGTACTTC. Its protein is CASSLAGQAPYEQYF.

This clone has a handful of counts. This chain links TRBV6-6 with TRBJ1-5; no reliable D call. In germline, CDR1 is MNHNY, CDR2 SVGAGI (reference sequence). The CDR3 consists of 14 residues. V was clipped by 5 bases and J by 5 bases, with 13 bases between them. CDR3 region: CASSQDISYQPQHF. CDR3 DNA: TGTGCCAGCAGTCAAGACATCAGTTATCAGCCCCAGCATTTT.

The V call is TRBV27, the J call TRBJ2-7; perhaps TRBD1 as D (6 bases). Trimming pared 3 bases from V and 4 bases from J, leaving 13 bases between. The germline CDR1 and CDR2 sequences are MNHEY and SMNVEV (reference sequence). The CDR3 consists of 14 residues. CDR3 nucleotide sequence: TGTGCCAGCAGTTTCTTCGGACAGCCTTACGAGCAGTACTTC. Protein product: CASSFFGQPYEQYF.

The chain joins TRBV9 to TRBJ2-5; TRBD2 matches at 10 bases. Germline CDR1 and CDR2: SGDLS and YYNGEE. The CDR3 length is 15 residues. Unmatched junction bases numbered 8, after V lost 6 bases and J lost 3 bases. CDR3: CASTYSGLAEETQYF. CDR3 sequence (DNA): TGTGCCAGCACCTATAGTGGACTAGCGGAAGAGACCCAGTACTTC.

This sequence joins TRBV7-9 and TRBJ1-4; 7 bases are shared with TRBD1. The CDR3 spans 15 residues. The V gene end was trimmed by 4 bases and the J gene end by 3 bases; junction bases not matched to a gene: 5. Germline V gene sequence: CDR1 SEHNR, CDR2 FQNEAQ (reference sequence). In DNA form, the CDR3 reads TGTGCCAGCAGCTCTTTCCAGGGGGCTAATGAAAAACTGTTTTTT. This translates into CASSSFQGANEKLFF.

This clone was seen once. The chain carries TRBV5-1 and TRBJ2-7, with 8 bases that match TRBD1. The germline CDR1 and CDR2 sequences are SGHRS and YFSETQ. The CDR3 loop spans 14 amino acids. The trim removed 4 bases at V and 5 bases at J, leaving 8 bases unmatched. CDR3 DNA sequence: TGCGCCAGCAGCCCGACAGGGGCTGGAGACGAGCAGTACTTC. Its protein product is CASSPTGAGDEQYF. Full variable domain (outside the CDR3, taken from reference TRBV5-1 and TRBJ2-7): KAGVTQTPRYLIKTRGQQVTLSCSPISGHRSVSWYQQTPGQGLQFLFEYFSETQRNKGNFPGRFSGRQFSNSRSEMNVSTLELGDSALYLCASSPTGAGDEQYFGPGTRLTVT.

The chain joins TRBV19 to TRBJ1-5, with D possibly TRBD1 on 5 matching bases. V was shortened by 5 bases and J by 0 bases, with 11 bases between the two germline ends. The CDR3 is 15 amino acids. The germline gives CDR1 LNHDA, CDR2 SQIVND (reference sequence). The CDR3 bases are TGTGCCAGTAGTCCCCAGACAGCTAGCAATCAGCCCCAGCATTTT. This sequence encodes CASSPQTASNQPQHF.

The chain is built from TRBV19 and TRBJ1-3, with D unclear. Trimming took off 6 bases at V and 0 bases at J, with 9 bases between the two ends. The CDR3 is 14 amino acids. Germline loops: CDR1 LNHDA, CDR2 SQIVND (reference sequence). The CDR3 region has the DNA TGTGCCAGTAGCGGGATCCTCTCTGGAAACACCATATATTTT. This translates into CASSGILSGNTIYF.

A few counts support this clone. The rearrangement links TRBV5-8 to TRBJ1-1; no clear D gene. The germline CDR1 and CDR2 sequences are SGHTS and YDEGEE. This CDR3 is built from 13 residues. V lost 0 bases and J 11 bases, leaving 14 bases between the germline ends. CDR3 loop: CASSLDWRTSAFF. CDR3 DNA sequence: TGTGCCAGCAGCTTGGATTGGAGGACCAGCGCTTTCTTT.

The rearrangement links TRBV27 to TRBJ1-4; 8 bases match TRBD1. After removal of 2 bases from V and 7 bases from J, the junction contained 3 bases not matched to a gene. CDR1 and CDR2 from the germline V gene are MNHEY and SMNVEV (reference sequence). The CDR3 extends over 14 amino acids. The CDR3 DNA reads TGTGCCAGCAGTTTAATGACAGGGGCTGAAAAACTGTTTTTT. Its protein product is CASSLMTGAEKLFF.

The gene calls are TRBV13 and TRBJ2-5, with D possibly TRBD2 on 5 matching bases. The end of the DNA fits TRBJ2-7 better, so the J call may be wrong. Per germline, CDR1 PRHDT and CDR2 FYEKMQ (reference sequence). The CDR3 is made up of 12 amino acids. This CDR3 reads CASSRGRYEQYF. CDR3 nucleotides: TGTGCCAGCAGTCGAGGGCGGTACGAGCAGTACTTC.

This clone occurred a few times. The chain couples TRBV5-1 to TRBJ2-1, with 7 positions matching TRBD1. With 3 bases clipped from V and 8 bases from J, the junction kept 8 bases outside the gene matches. This CDR3 spans 14 amino acids. Looked up from germline, CDR1 is SGHRS and CDR2 is YFSETQ. The CDR3, as DNA: TGCGCCAGCAGCTCGGGACAGTTTGCGGATGAGCAGTTCTTC. It is translated as CASSSGQFADEQFF.

The V gene is TRBV6-1, the J gene TRBJ1-3; tentative D call: TRBD1 (5 bases). V was trimmed by 7 bases and J by 4 bases, leaving 17 bases between them. Looked up from germline, CDR1 is MNHNS and CDR2 is SASEGT. This CDR3 spans 15 amino acids. The DNA for the CDR3 is TGTGCCAGCAACGAGCTTCCAGGGCAGGGAAACACCATATATTTT. Its translation is CASNELPGQGNTIYF.

Of note for this clone: The sample holds other DNA sequences that translate to the same CDR3. The chain uses TRBV5-1 and TRBJ1-2; D is unresolved. The CDR3 runs to 13 residues. Germline V gene sequence: CDR1 SGHRS, CDR2 YFSETQ. Trimming cost V 4 bases and J 0 bases, with 7 bases left between them. CDR3 in amino acids: CASSPDSNYGYTF. The CDR3 DNA reads TGCGCCAGCAGCCCGGACTCTAACTATGGCTACACCTTC. Full variable domain (remainder filled in from reference TRBV5-1 and TRBJ1-2): KAGVTQTPRYLIKTRGQQVTLSCSPISGHRSVSWYQQTPGQGLQFLFEYFSETQRNKGNFPGRFSGRQFSNSRSEMNVSTLELGDSALYLCASSPDSNYGYTFGSGTRLTVV.

The rearrangement links TRBV5-1 to TRBJ2-2; 8 bases fit TRBD1. The CDR3 totals 14 residues. Germline V gene lookup returns CDR1 SGHRS and CDR2 YFSETQ. Trimming at V came to 4 bases and at J to 6 bases, leaving 5 bases not matched to a gene. CDR3 amino acids: CASSPRTGSGELFF. The CDR3 nucleotides read TGCGCCAGCAGCCCAAGGACAGGGTCCGGGGAGCTGTTTTTT.

The CDR3 nucleotides are TGCGCCAGCAGCCGGGACAGGGTAAACGGAGAGACCCAGTACTTC. It encodes CASSRDRVNGETQYF. The chain joins TRBV4-1 to TRBJ2-5; 9 bases are shared with TRBD1. CDR3 length: 15 amino acids. Germline CDR1 MGHRA, CDR2 YSYEKL. The trim removed 4 bases at V and 4 bases at J, leaving 7 bases unmatched.